The sequence of this T cell receptor (beta chain) was determined in a study of T cell changes during pregnancy in multiple sclerosis. TCRdb's copy holds only in-frame clones and misses some; the assay was immunoSEQ multiplex PCR. The sample contains just under 80,000 clones, 80% to 95% of which appear only once. CDR3 length: 16 residues. The sample in question was peripheral blood, obtained in the first trimester of pregnancy. The clonotype originates from a female donor with multiple sclerosis, enrolled in a pregnancy study. V usage is TRBV21-1 and J usage is TRBJ1-5; TRBD1, as called in the table, went unchecked against the DNA. TRBV21-1 is an annotated pseudogene. The CDR3 here is CASSTQGEECNQPQHF. The CDR3, as DNA: TGTGCCAGCAGCACACAGGGAGAGGAGTGCAATCAGCCCCAGCATTTT.